These 17 T cell receptor beta chains were all obtained from the same sample, sequenced in a study of response to subunit inactivated influenza vaccine. Using its own MiXCR run on the RT-PCR reads, TCRdb lists one record per CDR3 protein. Of 290,000 or so distinct CDR3 sequences listed, roughly 22% were seen once; the top ten hold about a tenth. The sequenced sample was PBMCs from blood, obtained 21 months after vaccination. Receptors originate from a man between 50 and 69 years old who received an inactivated influenza vaccine.

The genes are TRBV3-1 and TRBJ2-1, with no clear D. The CDR3 is 14 amino acids. Germline assignment: CDR1 LGHDT and CDR2 YNNKEL (reference sequence). V gave up 1 base and J gave up 7 bases, with 11 bases separating them. The DNA of the CDR3 is TGTGCCAGCAGCCAAGGTACGCAACCGAATGAGCAGTTCTTC. Its protein product is CASSQGTQPNEQFF.

V is TRBV12-3 or TRBV12-4 and J is TRBJ1-5; D unresolved. Trimming left V 3 bases short and J 7 bases short, with 13 bases between. The CDR3 is 14 residues long. The CDR3 sequence: CASSLEQPGQPQHF. The CDR3 nucleotides are TGTGCCAGCAGTTTGGAGCAGCCTGGCCAGCCCCAGCATTTT.

In its sample, this clonotype was seen a few times. J is TRBJ1-1 and V is TRBV10-3; 8 bases agree with TRBD1. The V gene end was trimmed by 4 bases and the J gene end by 1 base; junction bases not matched to a gene: 5. The CDR3 spans 15 residues. Per germline, CDR1 ENHRY and CDR2 SYGVKD. The CDR3 spells CAISAAGTGNTEAFF. CDR3 in DNA: TGTGCCATCAGTGCCGCCGGGACAGGGAACACTGAAGCTTTCTTT.

This clonotype has a handful of counts. The CDR3 protein is CASSRDGANQPQHF. The DNA for the CDR3 is TGCGCCAGCAGTCGGGACGGAGCTAATCAGCCCCAGCATTTT. The chain joins TRBV5-1 to TRBJ1-5, with a weak D call TRBD1 (5 bases). Trimming stripped 5 bases from V and 4 bases from J, with 13 bases between. Germline CDR1 and CDR2: SGHRS and YFSETQ. This CDR3 contains 14 residues.

The genes are TRBV5-1 and TRBJ2-2; 9 bases are a match to TRBD2. Germline CDR1 SGHRS, CDR2 YFSETQ. There are 16 residues in the CDR3. The V gene end was trimmed by 3 bases and the J gene end by 7 bases; junction bases not matched to a gene: 10. The DNA of the CDR3 is TGCGCCAGCAGCTCGATGCTAGCGGGATCTGGCGGGGAGCTGTTTTTT. Its protein product is CASSSMLAGSGGELFF.

This clonotype was detected only a few times. J is TRBJ2-7 and V is TRBV28; D remains ambiguous. The germline V gene has CDR1 MDHEN and CDR2 SYDVKM. Between the trimmed V and J ends, which lost 1 base and 1 base, there was a span of 5 bases. CDR3 size: 13 residues. The CDR3 nucleotides are TGTGCCAGCAGTTTATTCCAGTCCTACGAGCAGTACTTC. As protein: CASSLFQSYEQYF. The full variable domain, its missing parts supplied by reference TRBV28 and TRBJ2-7, is DVKVTQSSRYLVKRTGEKVFLECVQDMDHENMFWYRQDPGLGLRLIYFSYDVKMKEKGDIPEGYSVSREKKERFSLILESASTNQTSMYLCASSLFQSYEQYFGPGTRLTVT.

This chain joins TRBV28 and TRBJ1-1, with no clear D. The CDR3 consists of 13 residues. Germline V gives CDR1 MDHEN, CDR2 SYDVKM. Trimming shortened V by 5 bases and J by 2 bases, and 9 bases separated the two germline ends. The CDR3 nucleotides read TGTGCCAGCAGTGCCAGGATCAACACTGAAGCTTTCTTT. Translation gives CASSARINTEAFF.

A few counts support this clonotype. The chain recombines TRBV7-2 with TRBJ1-2; possibly TRBD1 for D (5 bases). Germline V gene lookup returns CDR1 SGHTA and CDR2 FQGNSA. V was pared by 1 base and J by 1 base, with 16 bases between. This CDR3 spans 17 amino acids. DNA for the CDR3: TGTGCCAGCAGCTTAGGGGGGACTCACGTCGGTAACTATGGCTACACCTTC. This gives the protein CASSLGGTHVGNYGYTF.

This clonotype was seen only a few times. This chain links TRBV12-3 or TRBV12-4 with TRBJ1-3; 9 bases match TRBD1. The J segment lost 4 bases and the V segment lost 6 bases, leaving 7 bases of the junction unmatched. The CDR3 length is 15 residues. The CDR3 bases are TGTGCCAGCAGGCCGGGACAGGGCAACGGAAACACCATATATTTT. This sequence encodes CASRPGQGNGNTIYF.

The sample holds one count of this clonotype. The chain couples TRBV27 to TRBJ1-5; D might be TRBD1 (6 bases). V was clipped by 5 bases and J by 7 bases, with 18 bases between them. Per germline, CDR1 MNHEY and CDR2 SMNVEV (reference sequence). The CDR3 has 15 residues. The CDR3 DNA sequence: TGTGCCAGCAGTGTACAGGGAGTTTCAGGGCAGCCCCAGCATTTT. Translated, it gives CASSVQGVSGQPQHF.

The sample holds a few counts of this clonotype. Written as DNA, the CDR3 is TGTGCCAGCAGCTTGGATACCAGGGACTATGGCTACACCTTC. Translation: CASSLDTRDYGYTF. The chain joins TRBV5-4 to TRBJ1-2, with a possible D match to TRBD1 (5 bases). Trimming pared 0 bases from V and 3 bases from J, leaving 9 bases between. This CDR3 has 14 amino acids. Per the germline V gene, CDR1 is SGHNT and CDR2 is YYREEE (reference sequence). The variable domain in full, with the rest retrieved from reference TRBV5-4 and TRBJ1-2, is ETGVTQSPTHLIKTRGQQVTLRCSSQSGHNTVSWYQQALGQGPQFIFQYYREEENGRGNFPPRFSGLQFPNYSSELNVNALELDDSALYLCASSLDTRDYGYTFGSGTRLTVV.

The chain recombines TRBV12-3 or TRBV12-4 with TRBJ2-7; TRBD2 matches at 10 bases. There are 14 residues in the CDR3. Unmatched junction bases numbered 5, after V lost 7 bases and J lost 2 bases. The CDR3 nucleotides are TGTGCCAGCACCGGAGCGGGAGGGCCCTACGAGCAGTACTTC. Residues: CASTGAGGPYEQYF.

This chain connects TRBV2 to TRBJ2-7, with 11 nucleotides matching TRBD2. V trimming: 4 bases; J trimming: 2 bases; junction bases outside the gene matches: 4. The CDR3 totals 15 residues. Germline loops: CDR1 SNHLY, CDR2 FYNNEI. DNA of the CDR3: TGTGCCAGCAGTGGGGCTAGCGGGGGGCCCTACGAGCAGTACTTC. This sequence encodes CASSGASGGPYEQYF.

This clonotype was found many times. The rearrangement uses TRBV12-3 or TRBV12-4 and TRBJ2-1, with D possibly TRBD2 on 6 matching bases. V was pared by 6 bases and J by 10 bases, with 16 bases between. CDR3 size: 13 residues. The CDR3 bases are TGTGCCAGCAGAAACGACGGAGGGGTAGAGCAGTTCTTC. Translated: CASRNDGGVEQFF.

This clonotype was counted only a few times. The V call is TRBV28, the J call TRBJ2-7; 9 nucleotides align to TRBD1. Trimming removed 5 bases from V and 2 bases from J; junction bases left unmatched: 4. This CDR3 is 14 amino acids long. The germline CDR1 and CDR2 sequences are MDHEN and SYDVKM. CDR3 loop: CASSRQGGTYEQYF. The CDR3 region has the DNA TGTGCCAGCAGTAGACAGGGGGGGACCTACGAGCAGTACTTC.

Ten or more counts support this clonotype. The chain employs TRBV15 and TRBJ1-1; D uncertain. Germline lookup yields CDR1 LNHNV and CDR2 YYDKDF (reference sequence). Trimming shortened V by 1 base and J by 7 bases, and 13 bases separated the two germline ends. This CDR3 is built from 14 residues. CDR3 residues: CATSRVVGGIEAFF. The CDR3 DNA is TGTGCCACCAGCAGAGTGGTAGGAGGGATTGAAGCTTTCTTT.

In its sample, this clonotype was seen a few times. V usage is TRBV15 and J usage is TRBJ2-3; D uncertain. The CDR3 is made up of 11 amino acids. V lost 6 bases and J 5 bases, leaving 6 bases between the germline ends. Germline CDR1 is LNHNV and CDR2 is YYDKDF (reference sequence). The CDR3 region has the DNA TGTGCCACCAGGGGCGAAGATACGCAGTATTTT. This encodes CATRGEDTQYF. The full variable domain, with the rest looked up from reference TRBV15 and TRBJ2-3, is DAMVIQNPRYQVTQFGKPVTLSCSQTLNHNVMYWYQQKSSQAPKLLFHYYDKDFNNEADTPDNFQSRRPNTSFCFLDIRSPGLGDTAMYLCATRGEDTQYFGPGTRLTVL.